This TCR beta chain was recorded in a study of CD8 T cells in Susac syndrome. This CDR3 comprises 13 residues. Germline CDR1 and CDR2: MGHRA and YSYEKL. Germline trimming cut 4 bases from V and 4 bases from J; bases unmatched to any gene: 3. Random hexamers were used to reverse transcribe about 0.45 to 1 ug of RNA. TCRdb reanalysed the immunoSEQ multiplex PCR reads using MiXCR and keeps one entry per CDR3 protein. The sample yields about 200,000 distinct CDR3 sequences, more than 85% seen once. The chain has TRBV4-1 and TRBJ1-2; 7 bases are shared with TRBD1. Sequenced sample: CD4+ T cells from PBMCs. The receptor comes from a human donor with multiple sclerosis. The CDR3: CASSRGDSYGYTF. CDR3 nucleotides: TGCGCCAGCAGCCGGGGGGACAGCTATGGCTACACCTTC.